This TCR beta chain stems from a study of blood T cells in healthy people across ages. The overall study: About one barcoded beta molecule was captured per two T cells (by template switching).

Caucasian, healthy and from Russia, the donors were aged between 6 and 90. Peripheral blood samples of around 9.5 milliliters were drawn from each donor. A second PCR, run for about 6 to 11 cycles, used a sample-barcoded 5' primer plus a J-beta primer mix. Every sample gave at least 2.5 million paired-end reads containing CDR3. TCRdb independently ran MiXCR on the 5' RACE reads; one entry per CDR3 protein. The profile shows about 780,000 distinct CDR3 sequences, less than 80% of them singletons. CDR3 size: 13 residues. From germline, CDR1 is DFQATT and CDR2 SNEGSKA (reference sequence). Trimming cost V 3 bases and J 3 bases, with 9 bases left between them. This clonotype was seen a handful of times.

Sequences were obtained from blood. The chain recombines TRBV20-1 with TRBJ1-5; no clear D. The receptor comes from a man under 40 in good health. CDR3 residues: CSASVTDNQPQHF. CDR3 coding DNA: TGCAGTGCTAGTGTCACAGACAATCAGCCCCAGCATTTT.